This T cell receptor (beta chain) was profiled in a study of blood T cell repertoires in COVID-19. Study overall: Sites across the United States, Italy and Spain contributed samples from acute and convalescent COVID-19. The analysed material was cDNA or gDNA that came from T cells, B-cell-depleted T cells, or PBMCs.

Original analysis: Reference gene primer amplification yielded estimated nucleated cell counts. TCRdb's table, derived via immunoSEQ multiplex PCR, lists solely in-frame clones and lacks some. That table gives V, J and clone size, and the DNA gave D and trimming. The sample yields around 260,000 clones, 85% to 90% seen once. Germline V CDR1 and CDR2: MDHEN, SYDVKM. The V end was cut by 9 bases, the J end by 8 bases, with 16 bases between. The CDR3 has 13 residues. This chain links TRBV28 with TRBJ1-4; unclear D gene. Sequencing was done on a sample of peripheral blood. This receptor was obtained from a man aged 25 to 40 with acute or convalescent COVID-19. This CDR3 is CASSRETREKLFF. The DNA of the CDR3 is TGTGCCAGTTCCCGAGAAACGAGAGAAAAACTGTTTTTT. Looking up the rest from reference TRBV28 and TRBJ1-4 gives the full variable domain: DVKVTQSSRYLVKRTGEKVFLECVQDMDHENMFWYRQDPGLGLRLIYFSYDVKMKEKGDIPEGYSVSREKKERFSLILESASTNQTSMYLCASSRETREKLFFGSGTQLSVL.